The source of this T cell receptor beta chain is a study of response to subunit inactivated influenza vaccine. TCRdb re-called the RT-PCR reads through MiXCR, storing one row per CDR3 protein. The data hold hundreds of thousands of distinct CDR3 sequences, with under 9% observed a single time. Many counts were recorded for this clonotype. Its specificity is unknown. Findings and caveats of the study: Every seasonal influenza vaccination brings in few new T cells, the authors suggested.

This CDR3 is built from 14 residues. The V end was cut by 3 bases, the J end by 5 bases, with 13 bases between. Germline values: CDR1 WSHSY, CDR2 SAAADI. The specimen comprised PBMCs from blood, sampled less than 30 months after vaccination. This TCR came from a man aged 45 to 70 who received an inactivated influenza vaccine. The chain recombines TRBV10-2 with TRBJ2-5, with D perhaps matching TRBD2 (7 bases). The CDR3 spells CASSELGGPETQYF. CDR3 in DNA: TGCGCCAGCAGTGAATTGGGGGGGCCGGAGACCCAGTACTTC.